Described below is a single T cell receptor beta chain sequence and its context. Its binding antigen is unknown. No much larger clone is present one base from it, and per-base qualities are unavailable. Reading the germline V gene gives CDR1 MNHEY and CDR2 SVGAGI. Between the V and J ends, shortened by 6 bases and 2 bases respectively, the junction contains 10 bases. From cysteine to phenylalanine, the CDR3 is 13 amino acids long. Kept here is only the CDR3 DNA, which spans 39 bases and is read in frame from base 1. One collaborating source in Seattle enrolled patients during active infection and followed them longitudinally through the course of disease. The collaborating institutions used their own protocols to collect whole blood in K2EDTA tubes. Collaborator samples were shipped for TCRbeta analysis as frozen whole blood, isolated PBMCs, or DNA extracted from either sample type. The data were taken from a study of blood T cell repertoires in COVID-19 (dated by TCRdb to 2018 to 2021). The study in broad terms: Collaborator samples came from the United States, Italy and Spain and covered acute and convalescent phases of COVID-19. The material from the prospective study consisted of cDNA or gDNA derived from T cells, B-cell-depleted T cells, or PBMCs. Nearly every sample came with metadata listing a de-identified subject ID, COVID-19 status, age in years and sex. The repertoires were released in a freely available public database meant as a resource for research on the immune response to SARS-CoV-2. Subjects who had been exposed to COVID-19, were actively infected with it, or had recovered from it provided the deeply sampled blood TCRbeta repertoires that made up the dataset. The samples were drawn from two sources: the first 160 participants of the ongoing ImmuneRACE study, and fewer than 1,500 subjects contributed by 6 global collaborators. Where available, HLA class I and class II types were taken from metadata supplied by the sample provider and were not determined by assay-based typing. Overall study outcomes, separate from this receptor: The amount of clinical and demographic metadata varied by source and participant and was provided uncurated.

TCRbeta CDR3 regions were amplified from genomic DNA using the immunoSEQ Assay, a bias-controlled multiplex PCR. The authors processed their data as follows. The number of nucleated cells in each sample was estimated by amplification of reference gene primers within the assay. Sequence reads were collapsed and filtered to measure the absolute abundance of every unique TCRbeta CDR3 rearrangement. For each sample, productive Simpson clonality was calculated as the square root of Simpson's diversity index across productive rearrangements. In its TCRdb copy, this immuneACCESS table keeps in-frame sequences only and misses some clones. Where compared with another copy, unresolved V genes explain less than half of these, and the others have no known cause. V, J and clone size are those of that table, while D and trimming were read from the DNA. A total of roughly 300,000 clones appear in this sample, 70% to 90% of them only once. Over 9.5% of the sample comes from the top ten.

Material for sequencing was peripheral blood. Here the chain combines TRBV6-5 and TRBJ1-2, with TRBD1 tentatively as D gene (5 bases match). This clonotype was sampled from a woman in her twenties or thirties with COVID-19, enrolled during active disease. The nucleotide sequence is given as TGTGCCAGCAGACCCGACAGCAACTATGGCTACACCTTC. Its protein reads: CASRPDSNYGYTF.